Below are 27 T cell receptor beta chains sequenced from a single sample in a study of blood T cell repertoires in COVID-19. This table comes from immunoSEQ multiplex PCR, and its TCRdb copy is limited to in-frame clones, with some not included. Of fewer than 350,000 clones listed, approximately 86% were seen once; the top ten hold around 2.1%. Sequencing was performed on peripheral blood. The receptor source for this set is a woman younger than 45 who had recovered from COVID-19.

This clone was counted a single time. J is TRBJ2-7 and V is TRBV7-9, with 14 bases matching TRBD2. V lost 4 bases to trimming and J lost 0 bases; unmatched junction nucleotides: 2. Germline values: CDR1 SEHNR, CDR2 FQNEAQ (reference sequence). This CDR3 spans 16 amino acids. The CDR3 is CASSSTSGGASYEQYF. In DNA form, the CDR3 reads TGTGCCAGCAGCTCGACTAGCGGGGGGGCCTCCTACGAGCAGTACTTC.

This chain joins TRBV6-6 and TRBJ2-7; 10 nucleotides agree with TRBD2. After removal of 2 bases from V and 4 bases from J, the junction contained 2 bases not matched to a gene. Per germline, CDR1 MNHNY and CDR2 SVGAGI (reference sequence). This CDR3 spans 14 amino acids. The CDR3 nucleotides are TGTGCCAGCAGTTACGGAGCGGGGGGGTACGAGCAGTACTTC. It is translated as CASSYGAGGYEQYF.

CDR3 in amino acids: CASGFGTSTETQYF. CDR3 in DNA: TGTGCTAGTGGTTTCGGGACTAGTACGGAGACCCAGTACTTC. This sequence joins TRBV12-5 and TRBJ2-5; 8 positions agree with TRBD2. Looked up from germline, CDR1 is LGHNT and CDR2 is FRNRAP. The CDR3 runs 14 residues. J gave up 5 bases and V 3 bases, and 5 bases lay outside the gene matches.

The V and J genes are TRBV27 and TRBJ2-2, with 9 bases fitting TRBD1. In germline, CDR1 is MNHEY, CDR2 SMNVEV (reference sequence). The trim removed 3 bases at V and 3 bases at J, leaving 5 bases unmatched. The CDR3 consists of 16 residues. The CDR3 DNA reads TGTGCCAGCAGTTTCCTCCGGGACAGGGACACCGGGGAGCTGTTTTTT. Translation gives CASSFLRDRDTGELFF.

V usage is TRBV27 and J usage is TRBJ2-2, with TRBD2 matching over 7 bases. CDR1 and CDR2 (germline): MNHEY, SMNVEV (reference sequence). The junction had 3 bases not matched to a gene; V was cut back by 5 bases and J by 9 bases. This CDR3 has 12 amino acids. CDR3 coding DNA: TGTGCCAGCAGTAAAGCGGGAAGGGAGCTGTTTTTT. It yields the protein CASSKAGRELFF.

Only one count was recorded for this clone. This sequence joins TRBV6-5 and TRBJ1-2, with D maybe TRBD1 (5 bases). Germline CDR1 and CDR2: MNHEY and SVGAGI. Trimming took 2 bases from V and 5 from J, leaving 15 bases between them. The CDR3 runs 15 residues. CDR3 in DNA: TGTGCCAGCAGTTACGAAGGGAGGGGAGGGTATGGCTACACCTTC. Protein: CASSYEGRGGYGYTF.

This chain links TRBV7-2 with TRBJ1-2; 9 bases are a match to TRBD1. V lost 5 bases and J lost 6; bases outside the gene matches: 7. The CDR3 has 14 residues. Looked up from germline, CDR1 is SGHTA and CDR2 is FQGNSA. The CDR3 is CASSHRGQGDGYTF. The CDR3 nucleotides read TGTGCCAGCAGCCACCGGGGACAGGGTGATGGCTACACCTTC.

The rearrangement joins TRBV5-5 to TRBJ1-1; 7 bases fit TRBD1. Looked up from germline, CDR1 is SGHKS and CDR2 is YYEKEE (reference sequence). V shed 4 bases, J shed 5 bases, and the junction held 8 bases outside the gene matches. This CDR3 spans 14 amino acids. CDR3 DNA: TGTGCCAGCAGCCTACAGGGGATAAGAACTGAAGCTTTCTTT. Amino acids: CASSLQGIRTEAFF.

The count of this clone is one. The chain links TRBV25-1 to TRBJ2-3; D is possibly TRBD2 (5 bases). CDR3 length: 12 residues. In germline, CDR1 is MGHDK, CDR2 SYGVNS. V lost 11 bases to trimming and J lost 4 bases, with 13 bases between them. The CDR3 sequence is CAAGTGSDTQYF. CDR3 DNA sequence: TGTGCCGCCGGAACGGGGTCAGATACGCAGTATTTT.

This chain uses TRBV11-2 with TRBJ2-1, with no clear D. Germline CDR1 reads SGHAT; CDR2 reads FQNNGV. The CDR3 contains 13 residues. V lost 2 bases to trimming and J lost 8 bases, with 10 bases between them. The CDR3 spells CASSLQFNDEQFF. The DNA of the CDR3 is TGTGCCAGCAGCTTACAGTTTAACGATGAGCAGTTCTTC.

The V and J genes are TRBV28 and TRBJ1-1; a weak D match, TRBD1 (5 bases). Germline CDR1 MDHEN, CDR2 SYDVKM. The CDR3 consists of 12 residues. The V gene lost 6 bases and the J gene lost 6 bases, with 11 bases spanning the gap. The CDR3 nucleotides read TGTGCCAGCAGCCTCGACAGCTCTGAAGCTTTCTTT. It encodes CASSLDSSEAFF. Full variable domain (outside the CDR3, taken from reference TRBV28 and TRBJ1-1): DVKVTQSSRYLVKRTGEKVFLECVQDMDHENMFWYRQDPGLGLRLIYFSYDVKMKEKGDIPEGYSVSREKKERFSLILESASTNQTSMYLCASSLDSSEAFFGQGTRLTVV.

The chain joins TRBV10-3 to TRBJ2-2; D is possibly TRBD2 (6 bases). Trimming removed 6 bases from V and 7 bases from J, with 15 bases in between. Germline assignment: CDR1 ENHRY and CDR2 SYGVKD. The CDR3 runs to 14 residues. The CDR3 is CAIRGEVKNGELFF. CDR3 in DNA: TGTGCCATCAGAGGGGAGGTTAAGAACGGGGAGCTGTTTTTT.

The V gene is TRBV5-1, the J gene TRBJ1-1; possibly TRBD1 for D (6 bases). Trimming pared 2 bases from V and 6 bases from J, leaving 14 bases between. CDR3 length: 14 residues. CDR1 and CDR2 (germline): SGHRS, YFSETQ. CDR3 DNA: TGCGCCAGCAGCTTTACAGGGCCTGGGGCTGAAGCTTTCTTT. Translating gives CASSFTGPGAEAFF. The full variable domain, in which reference TRBV5-1 and TRBJ1-1 provide the parts outside the CDR3, is KAGVTQTPRYLIKTRGQQVTLSCSPISGHRSVSWYQQTPGQGLQFLFEYFSETQRNKGNFPGRFSGRQFSNSRSEMNVSTLELGDSALYLCASSFTGPGAEAFFGQGTRLTVV.

CDR3 coding DNA: TGCGCCAGCAGTGCCGTCAGGGGGAGCTCCTACGAGCAGTACTTC. Its translation is CASSAVRGSSYEQYF. The chain links TRBV10-2 to TRBJ2-7, with TRBD1 matching 7 bases. Germline-derived CDR1 and CDR2 are WSHSY and SAAADI. The CDR3 is 15 amino acids. V was pared by 4 bases and J by 0 bases, with 6 bases of the junction left unmatched.

V is TRBV6-2 or TRBV6-3 and J is TRBJ2-3; 7 bases align to TRBD2. Germline V CDR1 and CDR2: MNHEY, SVGEGT. J gave up 2 bases and V 2 bases, and 13 bases lay outside the gene matches. The CDR3 has 18 residues. DNA for the CDR3: TGTGCCAGCAGTTACCCCTACCGTAGCGGGTATCACACAGATACGCAGTATTTT. Its translation is CASSYPYRSGYHTDTQYF.

This rearrangement joins TRBV19 to TRBJ1-2; 10 positions agree with TRBD1. This CDR3 is built from 16 residues. V shed 0 bases and J 4 bases; nucleotides not matched to a gene: 5. CDR1 and CDR2 (germline): LNHDA, SQIVND (reference sequence). The CDR3: CASSIEADRGIYGYTF. Here the CDR3 DNA reads TGTGCCAGTAGTATAGAGGCGGACAGGGGGATCTATGGCTACACCTTC.

CDR3 nucleotides: TGTGCCACCCTGCTAGGGGCTGACAATGAGCAGTTCTTC. As protein: CATLLGADNEQFF. The chain is built from TRBV19 and TRBJ2-1; tentative D call: TRBD1 (5 bases). V was trimmed by 10 bases and J by 5 bases, leaving 15 bases between them. The CDR3 consists of 13 residues. CDR1 is LNHDA, CDR2 SQIVND, per germline (reference sequence).

This clone was picked up a small number of times. Other DNA sequences in the same sample also yield this CDR3. This chain links TRBV30 with TRBJ1-6; 7 nucleotides match TRBD1. Germline V lookup: CDR1 GTSNPN, CDR2 SVGIG (reference sequence). The CDR3 has 13 amino acids. Trimming cost V 1 base and J 7 bases; bases outside gene matches: 1. In DNA form, the CDR3 reads TGTGCCTGGAGTGGACAGGGAAATTCACCCCTCCACTTT. This encodes CAWSGQGNSPLHF.

This rearrangement joins TRBV6-5 to TRBJ1-1, with D possibly TRBD1 on 5 matching bases. Germline CDR1 reads MNHEY; CDR2 reads SVGAGI. The CDR3 has 13 amino acids. Trimming left V 6 bases short and J 7 bases short, with 15 bases between. The CDR3 loop reads CASSLRDSVEAFF. CDR3 bases: TGTGCCAGCAGCCTCCGGGACTCGGTTGAAGCTTTCTTT.

This clone was detected once. CDR3 DNA: TGTGCCAGCAGCGTAGGGCGACAGCTTAATGAAAAACTGTTTTTT. Its protein product is CASSVGRQLNEKLFF. The V call is TRBV9, the J call TRBJ1-4; possibly TRBD1 for D (5 bases). Germline V lookup: CDR1 SGDLS, CDR2 YYNGEE. This CDR3 comprises 15 residues. V was trimmed by 0 bases and J by 4 bases, leaving 10 bases between them.

This rearrangement joins TRBV6-6 to TRBJ2-3; 9 nucleotides agree with TRBD1. The germline CDR1 and CDR2 sequences are MNHNY and SVGAGI (reference sequence). V was pared by 4 bases and J by 6 bases, with 5 bases of the junction left unmatched. The CDR3 runs to 14 residues. The CDR3 DNA reads TGTGCCAGCAGTTTACAGGGGGCAGGGGATACGCAGTATTTT. Amino acid sequence: CASSLQGAGDTQYF.

The chain carries TRBV11-2 and TRBJ2-7; 13 nucleotides agree with TRBD2. V lost 6 bases and J lost 7; bases outside the gene matches: 9. The germline V gene has CDR1 SGHAT and CDR2 FQNNGV. The CDR3 runs to 15 residues. The CDR3 region has the DNA TGTGCCAGCAGTCCCAGGGGGACTAGCGGGGAAGAGCAGTACTTC. Translation: CASSPRGTSGEEQYF. The whole variable domain, remainder taken from reference TRBV11-2 and TRBJ2-7, is EAGVAQSPRYKIIEKRQSVAFWCNPISGHATLYWYQQILGQGPKLLIQFQNNGVVDDSQLPKDRFSAERLKGVDSTLKIQPAKLEDSAVYLCASSPRGTSGEEQYFGPGTRLTVT.

This chain joins TRBV5-6 and TRBJ1-6, with a tentative D call TRBD1 (6 bases). The CDR3 covers 13 residues. V lost 4 bases and J lost 9, with 11 bases in between. CDR1 and CDR2 from the germline V gene are SGHDT and YYEEEE. The CDR3 region has the DNA TGTGCCAGCAGCCAAACAGGGACTTCACCCCTCCACTTT. Translating it yields CASSQTGTSPLHF.

The rearrangement uses TRBV11-2 and TRBJ2-7, with TRBD2 matching 7 bases. Germline lookup yields CDR1 SGHAT and CDR2 FQNNGV. Losses at the gene ends were 5 bases for V and 3 bases for J; bases not matched to a gene: 4. This CDR3 is 13 amino acids long. For the CDR3, the DNA is TGTGCCAGCAGCCCAGGGAGGGACTACGAGCAGTACTTC. Its translation is CASSPGRDYEQYF. The full variable domain, with the rest looked up from reference TRBV11-2 and TRBJ2-7, is EAGVAQSPRYKIIEKRQSVAFWCNPISGHATLYWYQQILGQGPKLLIQFQNNGVVDDSQLPKDRFSAERLKGVDSTLKIQPAKLEDSAVYLCASSPGRDYEQYFGPGTRLTVT.

The chain joins TRBV5-4 to TRBJ2-5; 8 bases align to TRBD1. After removal of 7 bases from V and 4 bases from J, the junction contained 9 bases not matched to a gene. Germline lookup yields CDR1 SGHNT and CDR2 YYREEE (reference sequence). The CDR3 contains 14 residues. This CDR3 reads CASQKQGVVETQYF. CDR3 DNA: TGTGCCAGCCAAAAACAGGGGGTAGTAGAGACCCAGTACTTC.

This rearrangement joins TRBV7-2 to TRBJ1-4; unclear D gene. Germline V gene lookup returns CDR1 SGHTA and CDR2 FQGNSA. V was clipped by 5 bases and J by 0 bases, with 7 bases between them. The CDR3 has 14 amino acids. The CDR3 bases are TGTGCCAGCAGCCCTCGCGCAACTAATGAAAAACTGTTTTTT. As protein: CASSPRATNEKLFF.

V is TRBV27 and J is TRBJ2-1, with 9 nucleotides matching TRBD1. The CDR3 sequence is 16 residues long. Unmatched junction bases numbered 4, after V lost 3 bases and J lost 1 base. The germline CDR1 and CDR2 sequences are MNHEY and SMNVEV (reference sequence). The CDR3 here is CASSFLTGGSYNEQFF. Here the CDR3 DNA reads TGTGCCAGCAGTTTCCTGACAGGGGGATCCTACAATGAGCAGTTCTTC.